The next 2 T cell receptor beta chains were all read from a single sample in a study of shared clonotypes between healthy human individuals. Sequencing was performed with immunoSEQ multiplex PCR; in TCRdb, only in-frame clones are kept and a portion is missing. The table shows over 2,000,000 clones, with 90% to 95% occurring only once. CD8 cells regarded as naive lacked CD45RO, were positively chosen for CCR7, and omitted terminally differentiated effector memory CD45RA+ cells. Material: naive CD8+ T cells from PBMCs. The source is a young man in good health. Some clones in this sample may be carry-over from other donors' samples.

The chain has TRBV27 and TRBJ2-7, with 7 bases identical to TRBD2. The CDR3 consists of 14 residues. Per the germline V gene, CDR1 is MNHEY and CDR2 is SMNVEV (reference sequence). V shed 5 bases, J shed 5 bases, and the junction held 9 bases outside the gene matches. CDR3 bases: TGTGCCAGCAGTCATGGACTAGAGACCCACGAGCAGTACTTC. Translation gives CASSHGLETHEQYF.

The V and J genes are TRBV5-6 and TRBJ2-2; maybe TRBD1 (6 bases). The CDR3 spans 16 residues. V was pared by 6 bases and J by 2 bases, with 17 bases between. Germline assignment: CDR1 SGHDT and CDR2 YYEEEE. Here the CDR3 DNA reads TGTGCCAGCACCCACAGGGCCCTTGGTAACACCGGGGAGCTGTTTTTT. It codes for CASTHRALGNTGELFF.